The next 30 T cell receptor beta chains were all read from a single sample in a study of cytomegalovirus exposure and HLA in healthy donors. PCR was performed using 60 Vbeta and 13 Jbeta primers. Only in-frame clones appear in the TCRdb table, and some are missing; sequencing was by immunoSEQ multiplex PCR. The table records under 170,000 clones, approximately 85% of them present only once. The specimen sequenced was PBMCs. Receptors originate from a man aged 50-60 years in good health and CMV-seropositive.

The V call is TRBV5-1, the J call TRBJ2-3; 13 bases match TRBD2. The CDR3 runs to 20 residues. CDR1 and CDR2 from the germline V gene are SGHRS and YFSETQ. V dropped 0 bases and J dropped 0; count of bases not matched to a gene: 10. CDR3 loop: CASSLGWTSGSVESTDTQYF. The CDR3 bases are TGCGCCAGCAGCTTGGGGTGGACTAGCGGGAGTGTAGAGAGCACAGATACGCAGTATTTT. Full variable domain (missing parts from reference TRBV5-1 and TRBJ2-3): KAGVTQTPRYLIKTRGQQVTLSCSPISGHRSVSWYQQTPGQGLQFLFEYFSETQRNKGNFPGRFSGRQFSNSRSEMNVSTLELGDSALYLCASSLGWTSGSVESTDTQYFGPGTRLTVL.

The CDR3 protein is CASSAGDGGGAEAFF. DNA for the CDR3: TGTGCCAGCAGCGCAGGGGACGGTGGGGGAGCTGAAGCTTTCTTT. The chain carries TRBV9 and TRBJ1-1, with D perhaps TRBD1 (6 bases). The V and J ends lost 3 bases and 6 bases respectively, with 18 bases between them. Germline CDR1 and CDR2: SGDLS and YYNGEE. The CDR3 runs to 15 residues.

This clone was observed a single time. V is TRBV2 and J is TRBJ1-5; no firm D call. The V end was cut by 5 bases, the J end by 0 bases, with 5 bases between. The length of the CDR3 is 13 residues. Germline assignment: CDR1 SNHLY and CDR2 FYNNEI. This chain's CDR3 is CASSPVSNQPQHF. The DNA for the CDR3 is TGTGCCAGCAGTCCAGTTAGCAATCAGCCCCAGCATTTT.

This clone has more than one count but fewer than ten. V and J are TRBV6-5 and TRBJ1-3; D is unresolved. This CDR3 comprises 15 residues. The germline gives CDR1 MNHEY, CDR2 SVGAGI. V dropped 2 bases and J dropped 0 bases, with 8 bases sitting between them. CDR3 coding DNA: TGTGCCAGCAGTTACGATTCCAGCTCTGGAAACACCATATATTTT. This codes for CASSYDSSSGNTIYF.

J is TRBJ1-2 and V is TRBV28, with D maybe TRBD1 (5 bases). The CDR3 spans 15 residues. V was shortened by 4 bases and J by 0 bases, with 12 bases between the two germline ends. The germline CDR1 and CDR2 sequences are MDHEN and SYDVKM. The CDR3 DNA reads as TGTGCCAGCAGTTCCCGACAGTGGGCTAACTATGGCTACACCTTC. Encoded protein: CASSSRQWANYGYTF.

The V call is TRBV30, the J call TRBJ1-3; D not resolved. V was pared by 2 bases and J by 2 bases, with 13 bases between. Per the germline V gene, CDR1 is GTSNPN and CDR2 is SVGIG (reference sequence). The CDR3 runs 15 residues. Here the CDR3 reads CAWSLGRRPGNTIYF. The CDR3 region has the DNA TGTGCCTGGAGTCTGGGTAGGAGACCTGGAAACACCATATATTTT.

The table lists this clone with a count of one. This chain joins TRBV5-6 and TRBJ2-7; possibly TRBD2 for D (6 bases). This CDR3 comprises 14 residues. CDR1 and CDR2 (germline): SGHDT, YYEEEE. The V end was cut by 1 base, the J end by 2 bases, with 10 bases between. The CDR3 region is CASSLTRETYEQYF. CDR3 DNA sequence: TGTGCCAGCAGCTTGACGCGGGAAACCTACGAGCAGTACTTC.

The chain employs TRBV19 and TRBJ2-7; TRBD1 is a possible D gene (5 bases). Trimming cost V 3 bases and J 2 bases, with 11 bases left between them. The CDR3 runs 14 residues. CDR1 LNHDA and CDR2 SQIVND come from the germline V gene (reference sequence). The CDR3 sequence is CASSIQGLPYEQYF. Written as DNA, the CDR3 is TGTGCCAGTAGTATCCAGGGTCTCCCCTACGAGCAGTACTTC. Combining the CDR3 with reference TRBV19 and TRBJ2-7 gives the whole variable domain DGGITQSPKYLFRKEGQNVTLSCEQNLNHDAMYWYRQDPGQGLRLIYYSQIVNDFQKGDIAEGYSVSREKKESFPLTVTSAQKNPTAFYLCASSIQGLPYEQYFGPGTRLTVT.

The chain links TRBV5-1 to TRBJ2-5; 8 bases line up with TRBD1. This CDR3 has 16 amino acids. With 3 bases clipped from V and 5 bases from J, the junction kept 12 bases outside the gene matches. Per the germline V gene, CDR1 is SGHRS and CDR2 is YFSETQ. Here the CDR3 reads CASSYGSTGELETQYF. The CDR3 region has the DNA TGCGCCAGCAGCTACGGCTCGACAGGGGAGCTCGAGACCCAGTACTTC.

CDR3 protein: CASSLGAGGLYEQFF. The CDR3 coding sequence is TGTGCCAGCAGCTTAGGGGCGGGAGGGCTATATGAGCAGTTCTTC. The J gene is TRBJ2-1, the V gene TRBV11-2; 9 bases are shared with TRBD2. With 1 base clipped from V and 8 bases from J, the junction kept 6 bases outside the gene matches. In germline, CDR1 is SGHAT, CDR2 FQNNGV. The CDR3 is 15 amino acids.

In its sample, this clone was seen a few times. The chain is built from TRBV30 and TRBJ1-5; D possibly corresponds to TRBD1 (5 bases). Germline values: CDR1 GTSNPN, CDR2 SVGIG (reference sequence). The CDR3 has 13 residues. The ends were cut back, 4 bases at V and 0 bases at J, with 7 bases in the middle. The CDR3 coding sequence is TGTGCCTGGACTAGGGGTAGCAATCAGCCCCAGCATTTT. Residues: CAWTRGSNQPQHF.

This clone appeared once. The V call is TRBV6-1, the J call TRBJ2-3, with D perhaps TRBD2 (6 bases). V was shortened by 3 bases and J by 2 bases, with 9 bases between the two germline ends. The CDR3 runs to 14 residues. The germline gives CDR1 MNHNS, CDR2 SASEGT. CDR3 protein: CASSDREYTDTQYF. In nucleotides, the CDR3 is TGTGCCAGCAGTGACCGGGAGTACACAGATACGCAGTATTTT.

This clone was counted only a few times. This sequence joins TRBV27 and TRBJ2-3; D is uncertain. V gave up 6 bases and J gave up 0 bases, with 16 bases separating them. The CDR3 runs to 16 residues. Germline CDR1 and CDR2: MNHEY and SMNVEV (reference sequence). The CDR3 DNA reads as TGTGCCAGCAGCCGTGTCGGTGAATCTAGCACAGATACGCAGTATTTT. This codes for CASSRVGESSTDTQYF.

This clone was found a few times. The chain is built from TRBV6-5 and TRBJ1-1; 9 positions agree with TRBD1. Germline V gene lookup returns CDR1 MNHEY and CDR2 SVGAGI. The CDR3 runs 14 residues. The V segment lost 7 bases and the J segment 4 bases; nucleotides outside the gene matches: 7. The CDR3 DNA reads as TGTGCCAGCACTATCAGACAGGGGGTCACTGAAGCTTTCTTT. This sequence encodes CASTIRQGVTEAFF.

This chain links TRBV6-6 with TRBJ1-4, with 9 bases aligning to TRBD1. CDR3 length: 15 residues. Germline trimming cut 6 bases from V and 7 bases from J; bases unmatched to any gene: 9. Per the germline V gene, CDR1 is MNHNY and CDR2 is SVGAGI (reference sequence). The CDR3 region has the DNA TGTGCCAGCAGAGACACAGGGGGCGGTAGTGAAAAACTGTTTTTT. Its protein is CASRDTGGGSEKLFF.

The chain employs TRBV30 and TRBJ2-3, with a tentative D call TRBD2 (6 bases). The CDR3 is made up of 14 amino acids. V was shortened by 3 bases and J by 0 bases, with 10 bases between the two germline ends. The germline CDR1 and CDR2 sequences are GTSNPN and SVGIG (reference sequence). CDR3 sequence reads: CAWSKGRSTDTQYF. The CDR3 DNA reads TGTGCCTGGAGCAAGGGGAGGAGCACAGATACGCAGTATTTT.

This rearrangement joins TRBV6-7 to TRBJ1-5; 8 bases fit TRBD1. TRBV6-7 is filed as an ORF, its function uncertain. The CDR3 is 14 amino acids. Trimming took 5 bases from V and 6 from J; bases not matched to a gene: 6. The CDR3, as DNA: TGTGCCAGCAGTGGACAGGGTTGGAGTCAGCCCCAGCATTTT. This sequence encodes CASSGQGWSQPQHF.

The rearrangement links TRBV5-1 to TRBJ1-1; the match to TRBD1 covers 7 bases. V dropped 7 bases and J dropped 3; count of bases not matched to a gene: 9. Germline values: CDR1 SGHRS, CDR2 YFSETQ. The CDR3 contains 14 residues. DNA for the CDR3: TGCGCCAGCGCAGAGACAGGGTTTGACACTGAAGCTTTCTTT. This codes for CASAETGFDTEAFF. Complete variable domain (other parts from reference TRBV5-1 and TRBJ1-1): KAGVTQTPRYLIKTRGQQVTLSCSPISGHRSVSWYQQTPGQGLQFLFEYFSETQRNKGNFPGRFSGRQFSNSRSEMNVSTLELGDSALYLCASAETGFDTEAFFGQGTRLTVV.

This chain joins TRBV10-3 and TRBJ2-5; D is perhaps TRBD1 (5 bases). V lost 4 bases to trimming and J lost 2 bases, with 8 bases between them. Germline CDR1 is ENHRY and CDR2 is SYGVKD. The CDR3 consists of 13 residues. In nucleotides, the CDR3 is TGTGCCATCAGTGCGGCAGGGCAAGAGACCCAGTACTTC. Translation: CAISAAGQETQYF.

V gene TRBV21-1 combines with J gene TRBJ2-3; the table calls TRBD2, which could not be checked here. TRBV21-1 is a documented pseudogene. This CDR3 is built from 18 residues. The CDR3 reads CASITSGDTCFSTDTQYF. In nucleotides, the CDR3 is TGTGCCAGCATTACAAGCGGGGACACCTGCTTTAGCACAGATACGCAGTATTTT.

The chain joins TRBV18 to TRBJ1-2; D is perhaps TRBD1 (5 bases). Trimming took 3 bases from V and 4 from J, leaving 9 bases between them. Germline V lookup: CDR1 KGHSH, CDR2 LQKENI. The CDR3 extends over 13 amino acids. The CDR3 loop reads CASSPQGPYGYTF. The DNA of the CDR3 is TGTGCCAGCTCACCTCAGGGTCCCTATGGCTACACCTTC.

On this clone itself: The sample holds other DNA sequences that translate to the same CDR3. This chain connects TRBV6-5 to TRBJ2-1; TRBD2 is a possible D gene (6 bases). The V end was cut by 5 bases, the J end by 2 bases, with 13 bases between. This CDR3 is built from 15 residues. The germline gives CDR1 MNHEY, CDR2 SVGAGI. The CDR3 nucleotides are TGTGCCAGCAGTCCCCAGCGGGCCACCTACAATGAGCAGTTCTTC. It is translated as CASSPQRATYNEQFF.

The genes are TRBV2 and TRBJ2-2, with TRBD2 identical over 12 bases. With V trimmed by 0 bases and J by 6 bases, 17 bases remained unmatched. Looked up from germline, CDR1 is SNHLY and CDR2 is FYNNEI. The CDR3 extends over 21 amino acids. The CDR3 here is CASSEALSPSGRAKVAGELFF. In DNA form, the CDR3 reads TGTGCCAGCAGTGAAGCGCTTAGTCCTAGCGGGAGGGCCAAGGTGGCCGGGGAGCTGTTTTTT.

The chain joins TRBV6-1 to TRBJ1-5; TRBD1 agrees at 10 bases. V dropped 7 bases and J dropped 5; count of bases not matched to a gene: 8. The germline gives CDR1 MNHNS, CDR2 SASEGT. The CDR3 length is 15 residues. The CDR3 DNA reads as TGTGCCAGCACCGAGACAGGGGGCTACGATCAGCCCCAGCATTTT. Protein: CASTETGGYDQPQHF.

The chain joins TRBV5-6 to TRBJ2-7; D is perhaps TRBD2 (6 bases). The CDR3 totals 14 residues. Germline V gene sequence: CDR1 SGHDT, CDR2 YYEEEE. V lost 1 base, J lost 3 bases, and 11 bases lay in between. CDR3 DNA sequence: TGTGCCAGCAGCTTGTTGAGGGAGGTCTACGAGCAGTACTTC. As protein: CASSLLREVYEQYF.

The chain recombines TRBV28 with TRBJ1-3; D uncertain. Germline V gene sequence: CDR1 MDHEN, CDR2 SYDVKM. This CDR3 spans 16 amino acids. The V end lost 4 bases, the J end lost 0 bases, and 13 bases lay between the germline ends. In nucleotides, the CDR3 is TGTGCCAGCAGTTCTGACGGGGATTACTCTGGAAACACCATATATTTT. Protein product: CASSSDGDYSGNTIYF. The full variable domain, completed using reference TRBV28 and TRBJ1-3, is DVKVTQSSRYLVKRTGEKVFLECVQDMDHENMFWYRQDPGLGLRLIYFSYDVKMKEKGDIPEGYSVSREKKERFSLILESASTNQTSMYLCASSSDGDYSGNTIYFGEGSWLTVV.

This clone occurred a few times. The chain uses TRBV9 and TRBJ2-1; 9 bases are shared with TRBD1. The CDR3 spans 15 residues. Trimming removed 3 bases from V and 5 bases from J; junction bases left unmatched: 6. CDR1 SGDLS and CDR2 YYNGEE come from the germline V gene. CDR3 sequence: CASSARQGGDNEQFF. CDR3 bases: TGTGCCAGCAGCGCCAGACAGGGGGGTGACAATGAGCAGTTCTTC.

The chain links TRBV5-4 to TRBJ2-1; 10 bases are a match to TRBD2. CDR1 and CDR2 from the germline V gene are SGHNT and YYREEE (reference sequence). V dropped 0 bases and J dropped 4; count of bases not matched to a gene: 1. This CDR3 comprises 15 residues. Here the CDR3 reads CASSLGAGGYNEQFF. The CDR3 DNA reads as TGTGCCAGCAGCTTGGGAGCGGGAGGGTACAATGAGCAGTTCTTC.

The chain employs TRBV28 and TRBJ1-1; TRBD1 matches 8 bases. There are 13 residues in the CDR3. V shed 5 bases, J shed 8 bases, and the junction held 7 bases outside the gene matches. Germline V lookup: CDR1 MDHEN, CDR2 SYDVKM. This CDR3 is CASSVQGAREAFF. The DNA for the CDR3 is TGTGCCAGCAGTGTGCAGGGGGCGAGGGAAGCTTTCTTT.

The chain couples TRBV5-6 to TRBJ1-1, with D hard to call. The V end was cut by 2 bases, the J end by 4 bases, with 6 bases between. Per the germline V gene, CDR1 is SGHDT and CDR2 is YYEEEE. This CDR3 is 12 amino acids long. CDR3 sequence reads: CASSFRGTEAFF. The CDR3 DNA follows: TGTGCCAGCAGCTTCCGGGGCACTGAAGCTTTCTTT.